The clone carrying this T cell receptor beta chain was seen at least ten times. Deletions cut 1 base from V and 2 bases from J, with 7 bases between. The CDR3 is 14 amino acids. The germline V gene encodes CDR1 SGHTA and CDR2 FQGNSA. This sample is drawn from a study of T cell repertoires in cytomegalovirus infection. In TCRdb, the reads were re-called with MiXCR into one record per CDR3 protein. The data contain around 270,000 distinct CDR3 sequences, approximately 10% of them singletons. Material: PBMCs. The clonotype was recovered from a human donor in good health (CMV status not recorded). Some clones in this sample may be carry-over from other donors' samples. The chain recombines TRBV7-2 with TRBJ2-3; D gene ambiguous. Here the CDR3 reads CASSLVWLTDTQYF. In DNA form, the CDR3 reads TGTGCCAGCAGCTTAGTTTGGCTCACAGATACGCAGTATTTT.